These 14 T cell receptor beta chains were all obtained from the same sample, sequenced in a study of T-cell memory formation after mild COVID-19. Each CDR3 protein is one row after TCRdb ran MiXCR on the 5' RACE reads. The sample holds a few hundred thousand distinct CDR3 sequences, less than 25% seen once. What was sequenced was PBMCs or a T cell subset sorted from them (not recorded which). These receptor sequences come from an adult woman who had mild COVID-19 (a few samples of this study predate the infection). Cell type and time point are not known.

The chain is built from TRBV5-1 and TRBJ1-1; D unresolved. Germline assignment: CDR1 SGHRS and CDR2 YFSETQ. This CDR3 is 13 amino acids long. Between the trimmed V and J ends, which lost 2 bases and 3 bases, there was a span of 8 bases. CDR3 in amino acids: CASSFGEDTEAFF. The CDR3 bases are TGCGCCAGCAGCTTCGGGGAGGACACTGAAGCTTTCTTT. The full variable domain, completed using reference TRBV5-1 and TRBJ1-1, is KAGVTQTPRYLIKTRGQQVTLSCSPISGHRSVSWYQQTPGQGLQFLFEYFSETQRNKGNFPGRFSGRQFSNSRSEMNVSTLELGDSALYLCASSFGEDTEAFFGQGTRLTVV.

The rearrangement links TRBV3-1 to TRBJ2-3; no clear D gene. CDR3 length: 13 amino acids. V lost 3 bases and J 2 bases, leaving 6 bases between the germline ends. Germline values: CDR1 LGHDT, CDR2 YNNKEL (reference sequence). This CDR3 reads CASSHPITDTQYF. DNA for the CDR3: TGTGCCAGCAGCCATCCGATCACAGATACGCAGTATTTT.

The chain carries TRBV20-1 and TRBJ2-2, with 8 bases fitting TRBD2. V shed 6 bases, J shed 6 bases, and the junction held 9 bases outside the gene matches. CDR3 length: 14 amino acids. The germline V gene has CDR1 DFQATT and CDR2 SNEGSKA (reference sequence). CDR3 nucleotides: TGCAGTGCCAATAATCGCGGGGGGTCCGGGGAGCTGTTTTTT. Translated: CSANNRGGSGELFF.

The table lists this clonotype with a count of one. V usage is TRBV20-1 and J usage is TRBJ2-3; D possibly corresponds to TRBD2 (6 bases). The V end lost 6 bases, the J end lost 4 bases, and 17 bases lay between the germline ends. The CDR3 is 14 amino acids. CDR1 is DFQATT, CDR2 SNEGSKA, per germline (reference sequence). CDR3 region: CSAQISGKSDTQYF. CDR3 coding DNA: TGCAGTGCCCAAATTAGCGGAAAATCAGATACGCAGTATTTT.

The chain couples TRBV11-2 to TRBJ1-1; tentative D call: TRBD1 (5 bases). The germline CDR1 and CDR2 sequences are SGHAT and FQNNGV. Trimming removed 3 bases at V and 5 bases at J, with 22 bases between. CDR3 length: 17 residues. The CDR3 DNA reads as TGTGCCAGCAGCTTCGGAAATTGGACAATCCCGTCTACTGAAGCTTTCTTT. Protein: CASSFGNWTIPSTEAFF.

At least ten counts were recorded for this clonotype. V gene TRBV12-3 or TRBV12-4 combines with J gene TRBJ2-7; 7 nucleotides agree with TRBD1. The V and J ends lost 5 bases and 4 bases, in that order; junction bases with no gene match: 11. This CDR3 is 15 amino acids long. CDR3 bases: TGTGCCAGCAGTCCCCAGACAGGGAGTGGGTACGAGCAGTACTTC. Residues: CASSPQTGSGYEQYF.

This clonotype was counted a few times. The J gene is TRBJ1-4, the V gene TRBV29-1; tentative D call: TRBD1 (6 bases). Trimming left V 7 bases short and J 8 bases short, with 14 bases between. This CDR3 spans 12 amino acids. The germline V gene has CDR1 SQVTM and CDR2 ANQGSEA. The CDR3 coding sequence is TGCAGCGATCCCCCCCAGGGGGAAAAACTGTTTTTT. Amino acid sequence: CSDPPQGEKLFF.

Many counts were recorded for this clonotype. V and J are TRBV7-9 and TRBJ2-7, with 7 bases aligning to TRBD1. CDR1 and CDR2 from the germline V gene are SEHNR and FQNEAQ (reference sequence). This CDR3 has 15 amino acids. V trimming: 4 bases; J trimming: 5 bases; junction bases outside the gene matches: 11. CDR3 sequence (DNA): TGTGCCAGCAGCTCCGGGACAGCCTTTGGGGACGAGCAGTACTTC. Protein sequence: CASSSGTAFGDEQYF.

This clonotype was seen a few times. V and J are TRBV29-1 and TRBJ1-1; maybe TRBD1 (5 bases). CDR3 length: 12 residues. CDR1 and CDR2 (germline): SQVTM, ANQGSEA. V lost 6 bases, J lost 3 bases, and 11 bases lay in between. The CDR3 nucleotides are TGCAGCGTCAATGGGGACTACACTGAAGCTTTCTTT. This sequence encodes CSVNGDYTEAFF.

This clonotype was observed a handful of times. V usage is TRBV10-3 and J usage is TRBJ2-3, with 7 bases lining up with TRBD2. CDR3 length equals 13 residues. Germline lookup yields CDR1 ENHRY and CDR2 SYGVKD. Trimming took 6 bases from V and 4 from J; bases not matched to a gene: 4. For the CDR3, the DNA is TGTGCCATCAGCGAAGGACTAGCAGATACGCAGTATTTT. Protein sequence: CAISEGLADTQYF.

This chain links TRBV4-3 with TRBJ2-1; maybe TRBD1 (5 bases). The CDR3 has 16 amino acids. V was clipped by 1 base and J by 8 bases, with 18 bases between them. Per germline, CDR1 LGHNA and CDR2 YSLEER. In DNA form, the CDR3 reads TGCGCCAGCAGCCAAGTGGGGCAGATCAATCGGGATGAGCAGTTCTTC. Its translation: CASSQVGQINRDEQFF.

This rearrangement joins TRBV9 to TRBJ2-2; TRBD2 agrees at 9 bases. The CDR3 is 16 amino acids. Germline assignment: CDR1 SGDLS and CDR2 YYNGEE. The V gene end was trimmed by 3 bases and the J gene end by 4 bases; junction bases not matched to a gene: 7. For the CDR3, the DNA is TGTGCCAGCAGCGCTCGCGGGGGGGCCGTCACCGGGGAGCTGTTTTTT. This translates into CASSARGGAVTGELFF.

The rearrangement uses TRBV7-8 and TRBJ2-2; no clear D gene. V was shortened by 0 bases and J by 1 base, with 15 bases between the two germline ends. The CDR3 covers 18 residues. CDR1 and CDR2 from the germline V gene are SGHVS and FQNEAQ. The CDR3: CASSLAWYISLNTGELFF. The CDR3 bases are TGTGCCAGCAGCTTAGCGTGGTACATCTCCTTGAACACCGGGGAGCTGTTTTTT.

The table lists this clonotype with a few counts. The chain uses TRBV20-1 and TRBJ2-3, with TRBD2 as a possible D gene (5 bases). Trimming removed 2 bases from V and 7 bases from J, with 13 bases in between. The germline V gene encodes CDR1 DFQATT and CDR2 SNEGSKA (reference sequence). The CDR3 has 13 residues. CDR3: CSARSGGRYTQYF. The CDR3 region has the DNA TGCAGTGCTAGATCTGGCGGGCGGTATACGCAGTATTTT.